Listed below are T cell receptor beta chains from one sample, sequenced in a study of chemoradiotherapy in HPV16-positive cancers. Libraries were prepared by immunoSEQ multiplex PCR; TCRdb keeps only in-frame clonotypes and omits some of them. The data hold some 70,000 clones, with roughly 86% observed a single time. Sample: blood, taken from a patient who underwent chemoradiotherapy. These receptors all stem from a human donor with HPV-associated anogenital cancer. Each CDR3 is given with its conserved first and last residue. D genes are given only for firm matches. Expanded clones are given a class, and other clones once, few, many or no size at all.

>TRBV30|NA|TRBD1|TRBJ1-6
CAWSRTGPNSPLHF
TGTGCCTGGAGCCGGACAGGGCCTAATTCACCCCTCCACTTT
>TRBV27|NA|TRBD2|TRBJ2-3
CASTFLRTSGKTDTQYF
TGTGCCAGCACTTTTCTTCGGACTAGCGGGAAAACAGATACGCAGTATTTT
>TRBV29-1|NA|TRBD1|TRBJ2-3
CSGDRAPTDTQYF
TGCAGCGGTGACAGGGCCCCCACAGATACGCAGTATTTT
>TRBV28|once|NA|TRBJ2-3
CASSPVGASTDTQYF
TGTGCCAGCAGTCCTGTGGGGGCCAGCACAGATACGCAGTATTTT
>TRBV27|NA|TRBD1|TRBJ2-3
CASSWVQDRGGTDTQYF
TGTGCCAGCAGTTGGGTCCAGGACAGGGGTGGCACAGATACGCAGTATTTT
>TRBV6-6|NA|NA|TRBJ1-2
CASSISTDGYTF
TGTGCCAGCAGTATATCGACAGATGGCTACACCTTC
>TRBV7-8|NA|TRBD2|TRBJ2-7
CASSPSSGRGDLEQYF
TGTGCCAGCAGCCCATCATCCGGGCGGGGGGACTTGGAGCAGTACTTC
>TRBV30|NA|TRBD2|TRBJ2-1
CAWSVRLAGGRGNEQFF
TGTGCCTGGAGTGTACGGCTAGCGGGGGGGCGAGGGAATGAGCAGTTCTTC
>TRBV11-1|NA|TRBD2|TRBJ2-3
CASSLFTSASTDTQYF
TGTGCCAGCAGCTTGTTTACTAGCGCGAGCACAGATACGCAGTATTTT
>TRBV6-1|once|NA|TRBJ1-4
CASSEGNLREKLFF
TGTGCCAGCAGTGAAGGGAACCTTAGGGAAAAACTGTTTTTT
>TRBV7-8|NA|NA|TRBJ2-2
CASSLAKGQAGELFF
TGTGCCAGCAGCTTAGCGAAAGGCCAGGCCGGGGAGCTGTTTTTT
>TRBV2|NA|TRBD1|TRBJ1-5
CASRRQGSNQPQHF
TGTGCCAGCCGTCGACAGGGTAGCAATCAGCCCCAGCATTTT
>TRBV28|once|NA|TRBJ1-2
CASIGSGAGGYTF
TGTGCCAGCATCGGATCAGGAGCGGGGGGCTACACCTTC
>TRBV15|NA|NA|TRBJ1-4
CATSPEGHQNEKLFF
TGTGCCACCAGTCCGGAAGGACACCAGAATGAAAAACTGTTTTTT
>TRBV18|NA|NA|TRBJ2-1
CASSPMTGSIRNEQFF
TGTGCCAGCTCACCAATGACGGGAAGTATAAGGAATGAGCAGTTCTTC
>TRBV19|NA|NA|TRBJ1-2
CASSTHDWGPGNGYTF
TGTGCCAGTAGTACCCACGATTGGGGGCCGGGGAATGGCTACACCTTC
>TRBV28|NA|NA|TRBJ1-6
CASARGGQGYNSPLHF
TGTGCCAGCGCCCGGGGGGGACAAGGGTATAATTCACCCCTCCACTTT
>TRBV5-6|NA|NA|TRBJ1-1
CASSLDIEAFF
TGTGCCAGCAGCTTAGATATTGAAGCTTTCTTT
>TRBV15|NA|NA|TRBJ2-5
CATSRRRETQYF
TGTGCCACCAGCAGAAGGCGGGAGACCCAGTACTTC
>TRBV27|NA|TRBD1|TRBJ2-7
CASSQFWTGEYEQYF
TGTGCCAGCAGCCAGTTTTGGACAGGGGAATACGAGCAGTACTTC
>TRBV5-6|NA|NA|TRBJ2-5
CASSLSRGGETQYF
TGTGCCAGCAGCTTGTCAAGGGGCGGAGAGACCCAGTACTTC
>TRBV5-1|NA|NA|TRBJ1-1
CASSVTGWEGAFF
TGCGCCAGCAGCGTTACAGGTTGGGAGGGAGCTTTCTTT
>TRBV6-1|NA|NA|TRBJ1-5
CASKGSPGEQPQHF
TGTGCCAGCAAAGGATCCCCAGGGGAACAGCCCCAGCATTTT
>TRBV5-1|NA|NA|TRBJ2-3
CASSLDGLTDTQYF
TGCGCCAGCAGCTTGGATGGGCTCACAGATACGCAGTATTTT
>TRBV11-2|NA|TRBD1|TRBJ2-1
CASRHRQGARNEQFF
TGTGCCAGCAGACACCGACAGGGGGCGAGGAATGAGCAGTTCTTC
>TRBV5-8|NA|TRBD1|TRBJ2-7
CASSGTASAYEQYF
TGTGCCAGCAGCGGGACAGCGTCGGCTTACGAGCAGTACTTC
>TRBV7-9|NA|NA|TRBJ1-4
CASSLGSGGLREKLFF
TGTGCCAGCAGCTTGGGATCCGGGGGACTGAGGGAAAAACTGTTTTTT
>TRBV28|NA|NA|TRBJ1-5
CASSLLNQPQHF
TGTGCCAGCAGTTTACTTAATCAGCCCCAGCATTTT
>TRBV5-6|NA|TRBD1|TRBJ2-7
CASSFADRPYEQYF
TGTGCCAGCAGCTTCGCGGACAGGCCTTACGAGCAGTACTTC
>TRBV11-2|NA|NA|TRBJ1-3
CASSLTRGRSGNTIYF
TGTGCCAGCAGCTTAACCAGGGGACGCTCTGGAAACACCATATATTTT
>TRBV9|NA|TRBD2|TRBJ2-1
CASSVAGGPHEQFF
TGTGCCAGCAGCGTAGCGGGGGGGCCCCATGAGCAGTTCTTC
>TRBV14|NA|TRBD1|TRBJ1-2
CASSQDQGAYGYTF
TGTGCCAGCAGCCAAGATCAGGGGGCTTATGGCTACACCTTC
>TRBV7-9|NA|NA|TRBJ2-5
CASSPRGALQETQYF
TGTGCCAGCAGCCCCCGAGGGGCGCTGCAAGAGACCCAGTACTTC